The 10 T cell receptor beta chains listed next were all sequenced from one sample in a study of molecular identifiers for immune sequencing clone quantification. TCRdb used MiXCR to reprocess the PCR reads, holding one entry per CDR3 protein. Of 460,000 or so distinct CDR3 sequences listed, about 21% are singletons. Material for sequencing was naive CD8+ T cells from blood, with Jurkat cell RNA spiked in. Subset described: FACS-sorted CD8+CD4-CCR7+CD45RA+ naive T cells. These receptors came from a human donor in good health. Some libraries in this study had Jurkat cell RNA spiked in.

CDR3 sequence: CASSLPSATPYSSYEQYF. The CDR3 bases are TGTGCCAGCAGCTTACCGTCGGCCACGCCTTATAGCTCCTACGAGCAGTACTTC. The chain combines TRBV7-8 with TRBJ2-7; D remains ambiguous. Germline CDR1 reads SGHVS; CDR2 reads FQNEAQ. CDR3 size: 18 residues. V was shortened by 2 bases and J by 0 bases, with 20 bases between the two germline ends.

On this clonotype itself: Sequence at one end of the junction differs from germline and may be a read error. The rearrangement links TRBV4-1 to TRBJ2-7; D may be TRBD2 (5 bases). The CDR3 totals 15 residues. CDR1 and CDR2 from the germline V gene are MGHRA and YSYEKL. The CDR3 DNA reads as TGCGCCAGCAGCCAAGATCTCGGAGCGGCCTACGAGCAGTGCTTC. It codes for CASSQDLGAAYEQCF.

The rearrangement joins TRBV24-1 to TRBJ2-1; the D gene is possibly TRBD2 (6 bases). This CDR3 contains 11 residues. The V gene's germline CDR1 is KGHDR and CDR2 SFDVKD. Trimming cost V 7 bases and J 9 bases, with 9 bases left between them. The CDR3 bases are TGTGCCACCAGCGCTAGCGTTGAGCAGTTCTTC. Its protein is CATSASVEQFF.

This clonotype was seen more than once but under ten times. This sequence joins TRBV4-1 and TRBJ2-1, with 9 nucleotides matching TRBD2. The CDR3 spans 17 residues. Per the germline V gene, CDR1 is MGHRA and CDR2 is YSYEKL. V gave up 3 bases and J gave up 1 base; unmatched junction bases: 7. The CDR3 sequence: CASSQGARGGSYNEQFF. CDR3 nucleotide sequence: TGCGCCAGCAGCCAGGGGGCGCGGGGGGGTTCCTACAATGAGCAGTTCTTC.

This clonotype was picked up a small number of times. This may arise from a read error, as a much more abundant clone is one base away. The V call is TRBV6-5, the J call TRBJ2-1; D might be TRBD1 or TRBD2, each matching 5 bases. The CDR3 has 15 amino acids. The germline CDR1 and CDR2 sequences are MNHEY and SVGAGI. Trimming took 1 base from V and 9 from J, leaving 16 bases between them. The CDR3 sequence: CASSYFGSPGGEQFF. DNA of the CDR3: TGTGCCAGCAGTTACTTTGGCTCCCCTGGGGGTGAGCAGTTCTTC.

This clonotype has a handful of counts. The V and J genes are TRBV4-1 and TRBJ2-7; TRBD2 matches 9 bases. V trimming: 3 bases; J trimming: 6 bases; junction bases outside the gene matches: 9. Germline CDR1 is MGHRA and CDR2 is YSYEKL. CDR3 length: 15 residues. CDR3 sequence (DNA): TGCGCCAGCAGCCACCGCGGGGGGGGGGTAGTCGAGCAGTACTTC. This sequence encodes CASSHRGGGVVEQYF.

This clonotype was seen once. A much larger clone differs by one base, so this may be a read error. The rearrangement links TRBV13 to TRBJ2-1; D is uncertain. CDR1 is PRHDT, CDR2 FYEKMQ, per germline (reference sequence). The length of the CDR3 is 15 residues. The CDR3 nucleotides read TGTGCCAGCAGCTTAGGACGGGTCTCCTACAGTGAGCAGTTCTTC. Protein: CASSLGRVSYSEQFF.

A note on this clonotype: A much bigger clone sits one base away, suggesting this may be a read error. The V gene is TRBV28, the J gene TRBJ2-7; perhaps TRBD1 as D (8 bases). This CDR3 has 14 amino acids. The germline V gene encodes CDR1 MDHEN and CDR2 SYDVKM. Trimming pared 5 bases from V and 6 bases from J, leaving 17 bases between. The CDR3: CASSENRGGCEQYF. Here the CDR3 DNA reads TGTGCCAGCAGTGAGAACAGGGGGGGCTGCGAGCAGTACTTC.

This clonotype was picked up a small number of times. One end of the junction does not line up with germline, which may come from a read error. The gene calls are TRBV5-1 and TRBJ2-1; D ambiguous. The CDR3 runs to 15 residues. Germline lookup yields CDR1 SGHRS and CDR2 YFSETQ. This CDR3 is CASSLSGPYYNEQLF. The CDR3 region has the DNA TGCGCCAGCAGCCTATCCGGACCCTACTACAATGAGCAGCTCTTC.

This clonotype came up many times. The chain links TRBV14 to TRBJ1-1; TRBD1 matches at 7 bases. This CDR3 contains 13 residues. J gave up 6 bases and V 6 bases, and 7 bases lay outside the gene matches. The germline V gene encodes CDR1 SGHDN and CDR2 FVKESK. The CDR3 DNA reads TGTGCCAGCAGGGATACAGGGGCGGCTGAAGCTTTCTTT. This gives the protein CASRDTGAAEAFF. Supplemented by reference TRBV14 and TRBJ1-1, the full variable domain reads EAGVTQFPSHSVIEKGQTVTLRCDPISGHDNLYWYRRVMGKEIKFLLHFVKESKQDESGMPNNRFLAERTGGTYSTLKVQPAELEDSGVYFCASRDTGAAEAFFGQGTRLTVV.